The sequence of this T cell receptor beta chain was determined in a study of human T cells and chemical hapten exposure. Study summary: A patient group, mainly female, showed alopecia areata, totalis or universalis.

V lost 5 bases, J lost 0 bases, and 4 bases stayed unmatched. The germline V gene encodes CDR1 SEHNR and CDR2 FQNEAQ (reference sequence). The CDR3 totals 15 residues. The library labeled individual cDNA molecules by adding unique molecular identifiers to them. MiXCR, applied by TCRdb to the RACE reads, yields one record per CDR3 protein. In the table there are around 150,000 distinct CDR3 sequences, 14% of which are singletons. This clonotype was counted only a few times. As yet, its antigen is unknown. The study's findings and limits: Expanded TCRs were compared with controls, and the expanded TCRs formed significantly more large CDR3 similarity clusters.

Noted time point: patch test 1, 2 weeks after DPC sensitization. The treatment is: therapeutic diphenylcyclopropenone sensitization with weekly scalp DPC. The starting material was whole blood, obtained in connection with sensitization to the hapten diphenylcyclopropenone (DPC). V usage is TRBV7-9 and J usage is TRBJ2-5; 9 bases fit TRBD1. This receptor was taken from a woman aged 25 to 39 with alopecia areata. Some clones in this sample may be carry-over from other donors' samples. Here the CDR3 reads CASSPGTGYQETQYF. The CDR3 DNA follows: TGTGCCAGCAGCCCCGGGACAGGGTACCAAGAGACCCAGTACTTC.